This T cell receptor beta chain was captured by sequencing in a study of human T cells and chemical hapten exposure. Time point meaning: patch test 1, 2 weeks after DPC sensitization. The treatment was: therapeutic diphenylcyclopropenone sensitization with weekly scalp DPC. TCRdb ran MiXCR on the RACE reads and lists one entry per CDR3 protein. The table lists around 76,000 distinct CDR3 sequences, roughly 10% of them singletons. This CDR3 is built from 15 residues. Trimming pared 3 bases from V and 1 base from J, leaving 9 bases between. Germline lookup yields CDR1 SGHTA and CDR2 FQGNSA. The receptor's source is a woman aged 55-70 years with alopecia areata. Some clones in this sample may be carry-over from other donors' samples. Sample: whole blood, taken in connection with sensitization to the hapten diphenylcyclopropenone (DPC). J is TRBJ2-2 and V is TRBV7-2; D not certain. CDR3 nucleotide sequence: TGTGCCAGCAGCTTTCAAGACGGGAACACCGGGGAGCTGTTTTTT. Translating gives CASSFQDGNTGELFF.